The clone carrying this T cell receptor (beta chain) was seen once. Its antigen is unknown. The unexposed donors gave CD4+ T cells in about 2010-2019, prior to COVID-19. CD4+ T cells were isolated from the cells after 10 days of culture. Germline CDR1 SGHTA, CDR2 FQGNSA. This CDR3 has 13 amino acids. V was pared by 5 bases and J by 10 bases, with 7 bases of the junction left unmatched. Here immunoSEQ multiplex PCR was the method, and the copy in TCRdb shows in-frame clones only, minus some. In the table there are 20,000 to 25,000 clones, roughly 79% of which are singletons. This entry comes from a study of CD4 T cells in relation to SARS-CoV-2 and coronaviruses.

This sequence was found in a human donor in good health. V gene TRBV7-2 combines with J gene TRBJ2-1; 8 bases match TRBD2. What was sequenced was CD4+ T cells from PBMCs, cultured in vitro. CDR3 sequence reads: CASSLGLAGEQFF. The CDR3 DNA reads as TGTGCCAGCAGCCTTGGACTAGCTGGCGAGCAGTTCTTC.